These T cell receptor beta chains were read from a single sample in a study of Ad26.COV2.S vaccination and SARS-CoV-2 variants. Clones were sequenced by immunoSEQ multiplex PCR, and TCRdb holds only the in-frame ones, with some missing. The data hold some 350,000 clones, with 85% observed a single time. The specimen was peripheral blood, collected in a trial of Ad26.COV2.S vaccine versus placebo. These receptor sequences come from a person aged 18 to 65 who received the Ad26.COV2.S COVID-19 vaccine or a placebo. Both conserved end residues are part of each CDR3. Expanded clones are given a class, and other clones once, few, many or no size at all.

V	J	size	CDR3
TRBV7-8	TRBJ1-5	NA	CASSRRGGIQPQHF
TRBV5-1	TRBJ1-5	once	CASSLEAGSAGQPQHF
TRBV24-1	TRBJ1-5	NA	CATSGLDSNQPQHF
TRBV6-5	TRBJ2-4	NA	CASSYGVGGENIQYF
TRBV6-5	TRBJ1-2	once	CASSNGQPNGYTF
TRBV12-5	TRBJ2-1	NA	CASGKGDEQFF
TRBV7-9	TRBJ1-1	NA	CASAYGGENTEAFF
TRBV27	TRBJ1-6	NA	CASSLNGGLSPLHF
TRBV5-1	TRBJ1-5	NA	CASSLGPDQPQHF
TRBV5-5	TRBJ1-5	few	CASSLGARWGSYSNQPQHF
TRBV9	TRBJ2-1	NA	CASSVASGSDEQFF
TRBV25-1	TRBJ2-7	NA	CASSESGRLTYEQYF